This T cell receptor beta chain appears in the sequencing data of a study of identical twins. TCRdb independently ran MiXCR on the 5' RACE reads; one entry per CDR3 protein. This sample carries fewer than 900,000 distinct CDR3 sequences, approximately 18% of them seen once, and the ten largest clones take around 13%. The germline CDR1 and CDR2 sequences are GTSNPN and SVGIG (reference sequence). V lost 0 bases to trimming and J lost 4 bases; unmatched junction nucleotides: 2. The CDR3 has 14 residues. This clonotype was seen only a few times. In addition, the sample was reused for a study of T cells expressing NK-cell markers. From that study: CD8+ T cells in a handful of donors included dominant NKG2C+ clonotypes at about 1.0-7.0%. Expanded clones of NKG2C+ T cells had an unclear HCMV specificity.

The chain employs TRBV30 and TRBJ2-7; 11 bases match TRBD2. This clonotype originated in a woman aged 18 to 35 in good health. The sample was PBMCs. The CDR3: CAWSVLAGAYEQYF. The CDR3 DNA reads TGTGCCTGGAGTGTACTAGCGGGAGCATACGAGCAGTACTTC.